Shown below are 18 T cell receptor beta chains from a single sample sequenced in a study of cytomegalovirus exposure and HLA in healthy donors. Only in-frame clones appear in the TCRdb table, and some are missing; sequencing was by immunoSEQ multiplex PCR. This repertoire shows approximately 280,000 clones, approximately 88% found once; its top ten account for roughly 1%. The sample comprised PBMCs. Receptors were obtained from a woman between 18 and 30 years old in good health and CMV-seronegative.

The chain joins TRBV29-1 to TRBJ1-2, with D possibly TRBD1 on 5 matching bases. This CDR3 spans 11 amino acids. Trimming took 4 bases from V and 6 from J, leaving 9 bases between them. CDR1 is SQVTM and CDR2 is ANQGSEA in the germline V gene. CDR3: CSVARGDGYTF. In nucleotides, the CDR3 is TGCAGCGTTGCCCGGGGGGATGGCTACACCTTC.

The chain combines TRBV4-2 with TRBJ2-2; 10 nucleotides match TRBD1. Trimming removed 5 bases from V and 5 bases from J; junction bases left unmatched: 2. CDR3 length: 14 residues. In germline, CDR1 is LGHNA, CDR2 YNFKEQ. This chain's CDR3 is CASSWGQGTGELFF. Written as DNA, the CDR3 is TGTGCCAGCAGCTGGGGACAGGGGACCGGGGAGCTGTTTTTT.

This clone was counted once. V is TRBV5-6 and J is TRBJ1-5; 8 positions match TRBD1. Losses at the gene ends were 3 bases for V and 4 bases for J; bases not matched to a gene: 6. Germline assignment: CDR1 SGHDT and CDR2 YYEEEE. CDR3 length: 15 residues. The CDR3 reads CASSSGTGQNQPQHF. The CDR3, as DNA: TGTGCCAGCAGCTCAGGGACAGGTCAAAATCAGCCCCAGCATTTT.

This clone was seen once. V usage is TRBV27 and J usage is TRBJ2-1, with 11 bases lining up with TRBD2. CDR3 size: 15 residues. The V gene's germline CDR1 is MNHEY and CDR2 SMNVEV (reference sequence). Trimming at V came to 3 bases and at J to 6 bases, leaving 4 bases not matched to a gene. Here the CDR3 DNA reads TGTGCCAGCAGTTTGTTAGCGGGAGGGCCCAATGAGCAGTTCTTC. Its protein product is CASSLLAGGPNEQFF.

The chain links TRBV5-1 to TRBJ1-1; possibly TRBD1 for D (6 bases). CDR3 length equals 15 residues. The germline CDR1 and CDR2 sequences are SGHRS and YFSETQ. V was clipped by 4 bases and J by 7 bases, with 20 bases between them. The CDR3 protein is CASSNRVTGSSEAFF. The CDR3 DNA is TGCGCCAGCAGCAACCGGGTAACAGGGAGCAGTGAAGCTTTCTTT.

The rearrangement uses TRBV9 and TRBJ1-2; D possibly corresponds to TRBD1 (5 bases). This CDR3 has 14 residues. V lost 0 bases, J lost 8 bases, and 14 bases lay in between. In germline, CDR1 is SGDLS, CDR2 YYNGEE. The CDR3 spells CASSVAGASEGYTF. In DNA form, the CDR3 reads TGTGCCAGCAGCGTAGCTGGGGCGTCGGAAGGCTACACCTTC.

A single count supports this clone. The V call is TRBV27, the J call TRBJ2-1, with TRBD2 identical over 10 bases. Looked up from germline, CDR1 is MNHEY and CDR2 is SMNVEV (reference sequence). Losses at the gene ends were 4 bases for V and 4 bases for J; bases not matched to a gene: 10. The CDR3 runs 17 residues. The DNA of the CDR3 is TGTGCCAGCAGTTCCCCCCGGACTAGCGGAGAGTACAATGAGCAGTTCTTC. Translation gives CASSSPRTSGEYNEQFF.

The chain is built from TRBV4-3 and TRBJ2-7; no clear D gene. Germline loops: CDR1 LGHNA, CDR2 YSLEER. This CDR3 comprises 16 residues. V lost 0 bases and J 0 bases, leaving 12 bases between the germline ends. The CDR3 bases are TGCGCCAGCAGCCAAGATCACCGAGAAAACTCCTACGAGCAGTACTTC. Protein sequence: CASSQDHRENSYEQYF.

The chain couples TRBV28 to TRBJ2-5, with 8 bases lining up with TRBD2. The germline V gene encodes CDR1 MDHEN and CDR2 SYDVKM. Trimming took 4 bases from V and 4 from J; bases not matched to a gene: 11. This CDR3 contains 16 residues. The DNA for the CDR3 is TGTGCCAGCAGTTATCTGCAAGGGGCGGGAGGAGAGACCCAGTACTTC. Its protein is CASSYLQGAGGETQYF.

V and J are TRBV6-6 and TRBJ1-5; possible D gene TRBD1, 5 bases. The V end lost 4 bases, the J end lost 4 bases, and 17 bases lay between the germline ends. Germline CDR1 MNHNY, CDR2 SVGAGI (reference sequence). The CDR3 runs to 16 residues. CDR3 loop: CASSLTVNDLNQPQHF. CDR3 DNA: TGTGCCAGCAGTTTGACAGTTAACGACTTAAATCAGCCCCAGCATTTT.

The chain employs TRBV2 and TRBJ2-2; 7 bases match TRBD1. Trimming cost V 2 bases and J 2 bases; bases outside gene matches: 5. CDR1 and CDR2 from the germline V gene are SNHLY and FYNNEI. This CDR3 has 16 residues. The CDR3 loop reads CASSEIGTVNTGELFF. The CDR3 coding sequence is TGTGCCAGCAGTGAAATCGGGACAGTAAACACCGGGGAGCTGTTTTTT. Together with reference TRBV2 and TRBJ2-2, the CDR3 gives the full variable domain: EPEVTQTPSHQVTQMGQEVILRCVPISNHLYFYWYRQILGQKVEFLVSFYNNEISEKSEIFDDQFSVERPDGSNFTLKIRSTKLEDSAMYFCASSEIGTVNTGELFFGEGSRLTVL.

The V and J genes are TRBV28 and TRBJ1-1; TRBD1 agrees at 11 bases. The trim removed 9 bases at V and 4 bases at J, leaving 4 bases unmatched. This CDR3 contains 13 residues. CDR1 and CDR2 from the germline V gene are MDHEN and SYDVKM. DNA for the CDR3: TGTGCCAGTGGACAGGGGGCGATCACTGAAGCTTTCTTT. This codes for CASGQGAITEAFF.

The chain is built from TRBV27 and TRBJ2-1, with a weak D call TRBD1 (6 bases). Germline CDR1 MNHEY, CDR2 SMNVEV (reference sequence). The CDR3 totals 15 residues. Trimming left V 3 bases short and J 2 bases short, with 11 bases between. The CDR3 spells CASSLRGIAYNEQFF. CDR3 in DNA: TGTGCCAGCAGTTTGAGGGGGATCGCCTACAATGAGCAGTTCTTC.

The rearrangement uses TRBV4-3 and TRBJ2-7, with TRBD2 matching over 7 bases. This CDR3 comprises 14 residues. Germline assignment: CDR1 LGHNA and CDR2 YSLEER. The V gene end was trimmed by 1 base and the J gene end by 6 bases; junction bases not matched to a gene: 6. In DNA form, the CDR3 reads TGCGCCAGCAGCCAAGGGGTAACTAGCGTCGAGCAGTACTTC. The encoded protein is CASSQGVTSVEQYF.

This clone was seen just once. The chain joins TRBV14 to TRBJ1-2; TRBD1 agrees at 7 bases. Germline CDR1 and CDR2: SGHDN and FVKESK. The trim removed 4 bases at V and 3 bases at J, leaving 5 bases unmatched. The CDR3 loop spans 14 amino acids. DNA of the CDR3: TGTGCCAGCAGCCGCCTACAGGGGCACTATGGCTACACCTTC. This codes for CASSRLQGHYGYTF.

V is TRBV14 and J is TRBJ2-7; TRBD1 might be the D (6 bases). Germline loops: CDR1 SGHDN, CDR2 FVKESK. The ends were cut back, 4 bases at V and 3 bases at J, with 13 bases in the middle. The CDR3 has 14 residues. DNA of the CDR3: TGTGCCAGCAGCCTGATGCAGGGGCTCTACGAGCAGTACTTC. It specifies CASSLMQGLYEQYF.

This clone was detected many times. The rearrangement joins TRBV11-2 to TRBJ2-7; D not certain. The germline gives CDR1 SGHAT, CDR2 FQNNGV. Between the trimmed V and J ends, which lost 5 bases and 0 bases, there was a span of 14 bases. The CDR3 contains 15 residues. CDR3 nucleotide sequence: TGTGCCAGCAGCCAAACCGCGTTGAGCTCCTACGAGCAGTACTTC. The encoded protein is CASSQTALSSYEQYF.

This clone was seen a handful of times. Here the CDR3 reads CASSPLQPPEEQYF. The DNA for the CDR3 is TGTGCCAGCAGTCCCCTCCAACCCCCGGAGGAGCAGTACTTC. V usage is TRBV6-1 and J usage is TRBJ2-7; D unclear. The CDR3 is 14 amino acids. V was trimmed by 5 bases and J by 7 bases, leaving 18 bases between them. Germline CDR1 reads MNHNS; CDR2 reads SASEGT.